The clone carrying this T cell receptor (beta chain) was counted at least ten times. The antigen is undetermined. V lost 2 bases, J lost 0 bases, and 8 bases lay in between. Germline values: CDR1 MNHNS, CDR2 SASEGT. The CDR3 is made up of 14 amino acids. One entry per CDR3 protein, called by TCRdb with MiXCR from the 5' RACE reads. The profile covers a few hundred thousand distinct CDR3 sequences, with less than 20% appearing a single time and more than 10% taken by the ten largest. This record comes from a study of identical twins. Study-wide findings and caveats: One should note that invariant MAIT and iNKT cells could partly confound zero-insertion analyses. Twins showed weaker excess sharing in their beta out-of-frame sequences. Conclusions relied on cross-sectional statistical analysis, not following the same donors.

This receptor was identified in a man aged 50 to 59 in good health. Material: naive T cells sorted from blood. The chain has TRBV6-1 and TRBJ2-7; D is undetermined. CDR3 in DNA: TGTGCCAGCAGTGAATTGGGTAGCTCCTACGAGCAGTACTTC. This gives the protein CASSELGSSYEQYF.